The TCR beta chain described here comes from a study of shared clonotypes between healthy human individuals. Study-level results: Since donors were few, the genetic and exposure-history diversity represented was limited. Against clonotypes common to all four donors, non-shared ones had lower generation probabilities. Sorted-subset sequencing was shown by rarefaction to be incomplete despite large depth.

About this clone itself: As yet, its antigen is unknown.

TCRdb's copy holds only in-frame clones and misses some; the assay was immunoSEQ multiplex PCR. This sample has 2.3 million or so clones; approximately 93% occur once, and the top ten carry about 0.39%. Germline values: CDR1 MDHEN, CDR2 SYDVKM. The CDR3 is 14 residues long. V lost 4 bases and J lost 0, with 10 bases in between. The clonotype was recovered from a man younger than 35 in good health. Some clones in this sample may be carry-over from other donors' samples. The specimen sequenced was naive CD4+ T cells from PBMCs. Subset noted: CD45RA+ positively selected. The V call is TRBV28, the J call TRBJ2-7; D gene unclear. The CDR3 DNA reads as TGTGCCAGCAGTTCCCCAGCAGACTCCTACGAGCAGTACTTC. Amino acid sequence: CASSSPADSYEQYF.